Presented here are 32 T cell receptor beta chains from one specimen sequenced in a study of blood T cells in healthy people across ages. A second PCR of about 6 to 11 cycles used a sample-barcoded 5' primer and a J-beta primer mix. TCRdb called the 5' RACE reads again in MiXCR, with one record for every CDR3 protein. The sample records almost 550,000 distinct CDR3 sequences, around 24% being singletons. These same records also appear under a second study, on T cells of mothers and their children.

The specimen sequenced was blood. The receptors here all came from a boy younger than 18 in good health.

V is TRBV4-3 and J is TRBJ2-1; D is possibly TRBD1 (5 bases). The V end lost 1 base, the J end lost 7 bases, and 14 bases lay between the germline ends. Germline lookup yields CDR1 LGHNA and CDR2 YSLEER. The CDR3 is made up of 15 amino acids. The CDR3 bases are TGCGCCAGCAGCCAAGGGGCAGGGTCTAGAAATGAGCAGTTCTTC. The encoded protein is CASSQGAGSRNEQFF.

This clonotype was counted between two and nine times. This sequence joins TRBV7-3 and TRBJ2-5, with unresolved D. Trimming removed 5 bases at V and 2 bases at J, with 15 bases between. The V gene's germline CDR1 is SGHTA and CDR2 FQGTGA. CDR3 length: 15 amino acids. In nucleotides, the CDR3 is TGTGCCAGCAGCGCCCAACTGGGCTCTCAAGAGACCCAGTACTTC. It codes for CASSAQLGSQETQYF.

This sequence joins TRBV5-1 and TRBJ2-1; D tentatively fits TRBD1 or TRBD2 (5 bases each). Germline assignment: CDR1 SGHRS and CDR2 YFSETQ. Trimming took off 0 bases at V and 7 bases at J, with 17 bases between the two ends. The CDR3 has 16 residues. CDR3 region: CASSLEGSLSRNEQFF. In nucleotides, the CDR3 is TGCGCCAGCAGCTTGGAGGGGAGCCTTAGTCGGAATGAGCAGTTCTTC.

This sequence joins TRBV28 and TRBJ1-1, with a tentative D call TRBD1 (6 bases). The CDR3 contains 15 residues. V lost 8 bases and J lost 0, with 16 bases in between. CDR1 MDHEN and CDR2 SYDVKM come from the germline V gene. The CDR3 sequence is CASVLSGALNTEAFF. CDR3 nucleotide sequence: TGTGCCAGCGTCTTGTCAGGGGCCTTGAACACTGAAGCTTTCTTT.

This clonotype has just a few counts. The chain carries TRBV20-1 and TRBJ2-5; TRBD1 is a possible D gene (7 bases). The J call may be faulty, since TRBJ2-1 better matches the DNA end. CDR1 is DFQATT, CDR2 SNEGSKA, per germline (reference sequence). This CDR3 spans 14 amino acids. CDR3 DNA: TGCAGTGCTAGCCCCCCAGGGGGGTACAATGAGCAGTTCTTC. Translating gives CSASPPGGYNEQFF.

This clonotype has at least ten counts. This chain joins TRBV29-1 and TRBJ1-2, with TRBD1 as a possible D gene (6 bases). With 3 bases removed from V and 2 bases from J, the gap between germline ends came to 16 bases. Germline V gene lookup returns CDR1 SQVTM and CDR2 ANQGSEA. CDR3 size: 15 residues. CDR3 DNA: TGCAGCGTTGATGAGCCCCGGGGGGCCAACTATGGCTACACCTTC. As protein: CSVDEPRGANYGYTF. Using reference TRBV29-1 and TRBJ1-2 for the parts outside the CDR3, the full variable domain is SAVISQKPSRDICQRGTSLTIQCQVDSQVTMMFWYRQQPGQSLTLIATANQGSEATYESGFVIDKFPISRPNLTFSTLTVSNMSPEDSSIYLCSVDEPRGANYGYTFGSGTRLTVV.

There are a few counts of this clonotype. At one end, the junction sequence differs from germline, possibly due to a read error. The J gene is TRBJ1-1, the V gene TRBV9; D perhaps matches TRBD1 (5 bases). This CDR3 contains 13 residues. Germline CDR1 is SGDLS and CDR2 is YYNGEE. The CDR3 sequence: CASSVEGRAEASF. CDR3 nucleotide sequence: TGTGCCAGCAGCGTAGAGGGGCGGGCTGAAGCTTCCTTT. Full variable domain (rest looked up from reference TRBV9 and TRBJ1-1): DSGVTQTPKHLITATGQRVTLRCSPRSGDLSVYWYQQSLDQGLQFLIQYYNGEERAKGNILERFSAQQFPDLHSELNLSSLELGDSALYFCASSVEGRAEASFGQGTRLTVV.

In this sample, this clonotype turned up many times. The V call is TRBV5-1, the J call TRBJ2-5, with TRBD1 as a possible D gene (6 bases). Germline V lookup: CDR1 SGHRS, CDR2 YFSETQ. V shed 2 bases and J shed 5 bases, with 16 bases lying between them. CDR3 length: 15 amino acids. This CDR3 is CASSFTLTGGETQYF. CDR3 DNA: TGCGCCAGCAGCTTTACCTTGACAGGCGGGGAGACCCAGTACTTC. Looking up the rest from reference TRBV5-1 and TRBJ2-5 gives the full variable domain: KAGVTQTPRYLIKTRGQQVTLSCSPISGHRSVSWYQQTPGQGLQFLFEYFSETQRNKGNFPGRFSGRQFSNSRSEMNVSTLELGDSALYLCASSFTLTGGETQYFGPGTRLLVL.

The chain employs TRBV4-2 and TRBJ2-1, with D perhaps being TRBD1 or TRBD2 (6 bases each). The germline V and J ends were trimmed by 3 bases and 10 bases, with 16 bases remaining between them. In germline, CDR1 is LGHNA, CDR2 YNFKEQ. The CDR3 consists of 14 residues. The CDR3 DNA is TGTGCCAGCAGCCAGGACGGGGGCTTTAACGAGCAGTTCTTC. This translates into CASSQDGGFNEQFF.

The V call is TRBV18, the J call TRBJ1-2; D unclear. V was cut by 4 bases and J by 0 bases, with 6 bases left in between. Looked up from germline, CDR1 is KGHSH and CDR2 is LQKENI. The CDR3 spans 13 residues. In nucleotides, the CDR3 is TGTGCCAGCTCACGAGAGGCTAACTATGGCTACACCTTC. This translates into CASSREANYGYTF.

There are a few counts of this clonotype. The chain combines TRBV27 with TRBJ2-5, with TRBD2 identical over 12 bases. The CDR3 has 15 amino acids. J was trimmed by 5 bases and V by 8 bases; bases with no gene match: 9. CDR1 and CDR2 (germline): MNHEY, SMNVEV (reference sequence). CDR3 sequence (DNA): TGTGCCAGCCAAACCCTAGCGGGAGGGACGGAGACCCAGTACTTC. Protein product: CASQTLAGGTETQYF.

The chain couples TRBV28 to TRBJ2-2; no definite D call. Per germline, CDR1 MDHEN and CDR2 SYDVKM. The CDR3 is 14 residues long. The V and J ends lost 0 bases and 4 bases respectively, with 6 bases between them. CDR3 region: CASSLWGTTGELFF. The CDR3 coding sequence is TGTGCCAGCAGTTTATGGGGAACCACCGGGGAGCTGTTTTTT.

This clonotype was seen more than once but under ten times. This chain links TRBV5-1 with TRBJ2-5; D gene uncertain. The end of the DNA aligns better with TRBJ2-1, so the J call may be wrong. The CDR3 runs 11 residues. From germline, CDR1 is SGHRS and CDR2 YFSETQ. In DNA form, the CDR3 reads TGCGCCAGCAGAAATGGGGATGAGCAGTTCTTC. Translating gives CASRNGDEQFF.

V gene TRBV7-9 combines with J gene TRBJ2-1, with D uncertain. Germline V CDR1 and CDR2: SEHNR, FQNEAQ (reference sequence). V lost 5 bases and J lost 5, with 13 bases in between. This CDR3 is 14 amino acids long. The CDR3 loop reads CASSRELIHNEQFF. Written as DNA, the CDR3 is TGTGCCAGCAGCCGAGAACTCATACACAATGAGCAGTTCTTC.

This chain joins TRBV4-3 and TRBJ2-1, with 9 bases aligning to TRBD2. Germline V gives CDR1 LGHNA, CDR2 YSLEER. The CDR3 extends over 16 amino acids. Trimming removed 6 bases from V and 4 bases from J; junction bases left unmatched: 10. CDR3 nucleotide sequence: TGCGCCAGCAGTCACCGGGCGGGAGGGCTTTACAATGAGCAGTTCTTC. The encoded protein is CASSHRAGGLYNEQFF.

J is TRBJ2-1 and V is TRBV11-1; D tentatively fits TRBD1 or TRBD2 (5 bases each). Germline CDR1 and CDR2: SGHAT and FQDESV (reference sequence). Trimming cost V 3 bases and J 6 bases, with 12 bases left between them. This CDR3 region has 14 residues. The CDR3 coding sequence is TGTGCCAGCAGCTTCTATGCTGGGGGCAATGAGCAGTTCTTC. Its protein product is CASSFYAGGNEQFF. Using reference TRBV11-1 and TRBJ2-1 for the parts outside the CDR3, the full variable domain is EAEVAQSPRYKITEKSQAVAFWCDPISGHATLYWYRQILGQGPELLVQFQDESVVDDSQLPKDRFSAERLKGVDSTLKIQPAELGDSAMYLCASSFYAGGNEQFFGPGTRLTVL.

This chain connects TRBV7-2 to TRBJ2-5, with no clear D. Trimming removed 3 bases from V and 4 bases from J, with 6 bases in between. Germline-derived CDR1 and CDR2 are SGHTA and FQGNSA. The CDR3 spans 12 residues. The CDR3: CASSFWGETQYF. The CDR3 region has the DNA TGTGCCAGCAGCTTTTGGGGAGAGACCCAGTACTTC.

This clonotype turned up a few times. The chain combines TRBV21-1 with TRBJ1-5. TRBV21-1 represents a pseudogene. CDR3 length: 17 residues. The DNA of the CDR3 is TGTGCCAGCAGCAAAGCGCTGTGGAGAAATAGCAATCAGCCCCAGCATTTT. It yields the protein CASSKALWRNSNQPQHF.

The rearrangement uses TRBV7-2 and TRBJ2-4; D remains ambiguous. This CDR3 region has 16 residues. V was trimmed by 5 bases and J by 0 bases, leaving 14 bases between them. CDR1 is SGHTA and CDR2 is FQGNSA in the germline V gene. CDR3 in amino acids: CASSLLSGGAKNIQYF. DNA for the CDR3: TGTGCCAGCAGCCTGCTGTCTGGCGGAGCCAAAAACATTCAGTACTTC.

CDR3 coding DNA: TGCAGTGCTAGAGATGGGAGCGGGAGCACAGATACGCAGTATTTT. Translation: CSARDGSGSTDTQYF. This rearrangement joins TRBV20-1 to TRBJ2-3, with TRBD2 as a possible D gene (6 bases). Trimming removed 0 bases at V and 0 bases at J, with 10 bases between. Germline loops: CDR1 DFQATT, CDR2 SNEGSKA (reference sequence). The CDR3 has 15 residues.

The CDR3 DNA follows: TGTGCCAGCAGACGACCGGGGACCGCCACAGATACGCAGTATTTT. Translating it yields CASRRPGTATDTQYF. The gene calls are TRBV6-6 and TRBJ2-3; D assignment may be TRBD1 or TRBD2 (5 bases each). The CDR3 runs 15 residues. CDR1 is MNHNY and CDR2 is SVGAGI in the germline V gene (reference sequence). Between the trimmed V and J ends, which lost 6 bases and 2 bases, there was a span of 15 bases.

The rearrangement joins TRBV4-1 to TRBJ2-3; a weak D match, TRBD2 (6 bases). CDR1 is MGHRA, CDR2 YSYEKL, per germline. CDR3 length: 17 residues. The ends were cut back, 6 bases at V and 3 bases at J, with 22 bases in the middle. In nucleotides, the CDR3 is TGCGCCAGCAGTCCGCGAGGTCTCGGGGGAACGACAGATACGCAGTATTTT. Translating gives CASSPRGLGGTTDTQYF.

This clonotype was counted a few times. The rearrangement links TRBV18 to TRBJ2-5; 7 nucleotides align to TRBD1. CDR3 length: 14 amino acids. Germline values: CDR1 KGHSH, CDR2 LQKENI. Unmatched junction bases numbered 2, after V lost 0 bases and J lost 4 bases. The CDR3 protein is CASSPPNRGETQYF. The CDR3 DNA reads TGTGCCAGCTCACCACCTAACAGGGGAGAGACCCAGTACTTC.

The chain joins TRBV9 to TRBJ1-1, with D possibly TRBD1 on 6 matching bases. The CDR3 is made up of 16 amino acids. V was clipped by 3 bases and J by 0 bases, with 15 bases between them. Germline lookup yields CDR1 SGDLS and CDR2 YYNGEE. For the CDR3, the DNA is TGTGCCAGCAGCGCGGACAGCGGAAACATGAACACTGAAGCTTTCTTT. Its translation: CASSADSGNMNTEAFF.

This clonotype was counted between two and nine times. This chain links TRBV20-1 with TRBJ2-5; 10 bases match TRBD2. J lost 1 base, V lost 6 bases, and 8 bases had no gene match. Germline V gene data show CDR1 as DFQATT and CDR2 as SNEGSKA (reference sequence). The CDR3 is 15 amino acids. CDR3 sequence reads: CSAMGLAGVQETQYF. The DNA for the CDR3 is TGCAGTGCCATGGGGCTAGCGGGGGTCCAAGAGACCCAGTACTTC.

The chain uses TRBV28 and TRBJ2-7, with 9 bases fitting TRBD1. V dropped 1 base and J dropped 11; count of bases not matched to a gene: 9. Germline lookup yields CDR1 MDHEN and CDR2 SYDVKM. The CDR3 loop spans 14 amino acids. CDR3 sequence reads: CASSLSQTGGSEYF. The CDR3, as DNA: TGTGCCAGCAGTTTATCCCAGACAGGGGGTTCGGAGTACTTC.

This chain joins TRBV7-8 and TRBJ2-3; TRBD2 matches at 8 bases. Looked up from germline, CDR1 is SGHVS and CDR2 is FQNEAQ. J was trimmed by 0 bases and V by 5 bases; bases with no gene match: 7. The CDR3 totals 16 residues. The CDR3 loop reads CASSRGTRDSTDTQYF. CDR3 DNA: TGTGCCAGCAGCCGCGGGACTAGGGATAGCACAGATACGCAGTATTTT.

V is TRBV7-6 and J is TRBJ2-7; D tentatively fits TRBD1 or TRBD2 (5 bases each). The CDR3 covers 14 residues. V was trimmed by 0 bases and J by 0 bases, leaving 6 bases between them. Germline V gives CDR1 SGHVS, CDR2 FNYEAQ. This chain's CDR3 is CASSLAGDSYEQYF. DNA for the CDR3: TGTGCCAGCAGCTTAGCGGGGGACTCCTACGAGCAGTACTTC.

In the case of this clonotype: An end of the junction differs from the germline gene, which may be a read error. The chain carries TRBV3-1 and TRBJ1-2; TRBD1 matches 12 bases. Germline assignment: CDR1 LGHDT and CDR2 YNNKEL (reference sequence). The CDR3 runs 16 residues. The CDR3 loop is CASSRGQGATNYGYAF. Written as DNA, the CDR3 is TGTGCCAGCAGTCGGGGACAGGGGGCTACTAACTATGGCTACGCCTTC.

The chain recombines TRBV9 with TRBJ2-1; D not certain. The J call may be wrong; the DNA end is better matched by TRBJ2-7. The CDR3 consists of 14 residues. The V gene's germline CDR1 is SGDLS and CDR2 YYNGEE. This chain's CDR3 is CASSVALGFYEQYF. The CDR3 region has the DNA TGTGCCAGCAGCGTAGCTCTCGGTTTCTACGAGCAGTACTTC.

A few counts support this clonotype. The V call is TRBV13, the J call TRBJ2-3; D tentatively reads TRBD1 or TRBD2 (6 bases each). This CDR3 has 17 amino acids. The V gene lost 0 bases and the J gene lost 4 bases, with 17 bases spanning the gap. The germline V gene encodes CDR1 PRHDT and CDR2 FYEKMQ (reference sequence). The chain's CDR3 is CASSLGRGTRRADTQYF. The DNA for the CDR3 is TGTGCCAGCAGCTTAGGCCGGGGGACAAGGCGGGCAGATACGCAGTATTTT.

This clonotype was seen a few times. This sequence joins TRBV6-2 or TRBV6-3 and TRBJ2-5; 9 bases are a match to TRBD1. Germline V gene sequence: CDR1 MNHEY, CDR2 SVGEGT. The length of the CDR3 is 17 residues. The trim removed 6 bases at V and 3 bases at J, leaving 14 bases unmatched. The CDR3 nucleotides read TGTGCCAGCAGACTCCCCCTCAGTGACAGGGGGGAAGAGACCCAGTACTTC. This translates into CASRLPLSDRGEETQYF.